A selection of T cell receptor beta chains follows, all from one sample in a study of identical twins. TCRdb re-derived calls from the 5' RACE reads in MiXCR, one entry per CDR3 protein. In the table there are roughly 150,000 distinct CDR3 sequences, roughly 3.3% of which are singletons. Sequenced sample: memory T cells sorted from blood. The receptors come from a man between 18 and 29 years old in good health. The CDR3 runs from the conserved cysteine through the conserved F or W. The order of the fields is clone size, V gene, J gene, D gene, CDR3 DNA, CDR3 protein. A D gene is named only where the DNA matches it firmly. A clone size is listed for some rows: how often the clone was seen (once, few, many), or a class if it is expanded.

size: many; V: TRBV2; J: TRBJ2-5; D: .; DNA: TGTGCCAGCAGTCAACCGGGAGTACGGGAGACCCAGTACTTC; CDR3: CASSQPGVRETQYF
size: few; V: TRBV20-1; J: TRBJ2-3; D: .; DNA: TGCAGTGCTCGAGTTCCGCCAGATACGCAGTATTTT; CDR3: CSARVPPDTQYF
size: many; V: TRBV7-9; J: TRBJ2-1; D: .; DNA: TGTGCCAGCGACACACAAGGGAGAGGCGGCTCCTACAATGAGCAGTTCTTC; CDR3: CASDTQGRGGSYNEQFF
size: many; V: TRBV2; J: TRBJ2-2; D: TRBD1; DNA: TGTGCCAGCCGGGAAGACTTTTACCGGGACAGATCCACCGGGGAGCTGTTTTTT; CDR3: CASREDFYRDRSTGELFF
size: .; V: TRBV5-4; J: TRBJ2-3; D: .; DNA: TGTGCCAGCAGCCCAGTAAATGGGGATACGCAGTATTTT; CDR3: CASSPVNGDTQYF
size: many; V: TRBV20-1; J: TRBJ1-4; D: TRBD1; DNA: TGCAGTGCTAGAGGGGAGGGACAGATCAATGAAAAACTGTTTTTT; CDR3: CSARGEGQINEKLFF
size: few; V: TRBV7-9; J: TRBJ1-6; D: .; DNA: TGTGCCAGCAGCTTATGGGGGATTGAGAATTCACCCCTCCACTTT; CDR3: CASSLWGIENSPLHF
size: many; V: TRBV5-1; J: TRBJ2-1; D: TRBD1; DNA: TGCGCCAGCAGCTTGGAGGGGGCTCTGGGCAATGAGCAGTTCTTC; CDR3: CASSLEGALGNEQFF
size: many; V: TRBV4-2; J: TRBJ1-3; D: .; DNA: TGTGCCAGCAGCCAAGATCCCCGACCATTCTCTGGAAACACCATATATTTT; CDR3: CASSQDPRPFSGNTIYF
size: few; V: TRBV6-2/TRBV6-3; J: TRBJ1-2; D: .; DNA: TGTGCCAGCAGTTATTCCTCCTCCTATGGCTACACCTTC; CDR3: CASSYSSSYGYTF
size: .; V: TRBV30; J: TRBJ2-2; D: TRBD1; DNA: TGTGCCTGGAGTGTAGGGGGACAGTCGAACACCGGGGAGCTGTTTTTT; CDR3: CAWSVGGQSNTGELFF
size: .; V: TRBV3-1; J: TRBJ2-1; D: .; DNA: TGTGCCAGCAGCCTCCAAACGCTAGGGGTCAATGAGCAGTTCTTC; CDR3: CASSLQTLGVNEQFF
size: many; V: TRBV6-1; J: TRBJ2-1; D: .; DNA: TGTGCCAGCAGTGTTGAGGTGCAGCGATACAATGAGCAGTTCTTC; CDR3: CASSVEVQRYNEQFF
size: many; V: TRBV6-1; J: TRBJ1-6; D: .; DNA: TGTGCCAGCAGTGAATGGGGGTGGAAATCACCCCTCCACTTT; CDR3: CASSEWGWKSPLHF
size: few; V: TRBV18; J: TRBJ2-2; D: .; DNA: TGTGCCAGCTCACCGAAGAGACCCGGGGAGCTGTTTTTT; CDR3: CASSPKRPGELFF
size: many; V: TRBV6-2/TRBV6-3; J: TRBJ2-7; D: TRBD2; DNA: TGTGCCAGCAGTTTTACTAGCGGGATAAACGAGCAGTACTTC; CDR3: CASSFTSGINEQYF
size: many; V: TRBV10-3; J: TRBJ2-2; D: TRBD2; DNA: TGTGCCATCAGCCGGGACTACCCTACGATCACCGGGGAGCTGTTTTTT; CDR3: CAISRDYPTITGELFF
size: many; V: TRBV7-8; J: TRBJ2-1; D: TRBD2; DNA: TGTGCCAGCAGCTTAGCCACCGGGACTAGCGGCAATGAGCAGTTCTTC; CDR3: CASSLATGTSGNEQFF
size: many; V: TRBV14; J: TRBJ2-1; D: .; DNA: TGTGCCAGCAGCCAATATCGGGGTCCCTACAATGAGCAGTTCTTC; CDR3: CASSQYRGPYNEQFF
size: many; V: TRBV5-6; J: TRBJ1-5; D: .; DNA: TGTGCCAGCAGCTTCGGCCCCAATCAGCCCCAGCATTTT; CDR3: CASSFGPNQPQHF
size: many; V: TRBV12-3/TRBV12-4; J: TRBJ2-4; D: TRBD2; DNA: TGTGCCAGCAGTGTTGCGGGAGCTACAAACATTCAGTACTTC; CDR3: CASSVAGATNIQYF
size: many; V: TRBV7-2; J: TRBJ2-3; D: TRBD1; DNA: TGTGCCAGCAGCTTGAGGGGGCCGGGCACAGATACGCAGTATTTT; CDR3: CASSLRGPGTDTQYF
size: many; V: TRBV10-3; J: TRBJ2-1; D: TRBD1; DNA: TGTGCCATCAGGGGACAGACTGACAATGAGCAGTTCTTC; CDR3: CAIRGQTDNEQFF
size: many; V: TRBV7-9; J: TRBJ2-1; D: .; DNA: TGTGCCAGCAGCAGAACCCCCAACTGGTTCTTC; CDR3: CASSRTPNWFF
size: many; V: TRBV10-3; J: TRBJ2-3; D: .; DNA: TGTGCCATCAGGGACATCGAAAGTACAGATACGCAGTATTTT; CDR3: CAIRDIESTDTQYF
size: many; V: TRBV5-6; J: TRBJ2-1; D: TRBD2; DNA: TGTGCCAGCAGCTTGGGTCTGGGACTAGCGACCCGTGAGCAGTTCTTC; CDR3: CASSLGLGLATREQFF
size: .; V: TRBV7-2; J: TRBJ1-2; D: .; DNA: TGTGCCAGCAGCCCCGGGGCTGGCTACACCTTC; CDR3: CASSPGAGYTF
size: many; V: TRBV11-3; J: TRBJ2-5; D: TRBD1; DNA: TGTGCCAGCAGCGGAGGACAGGTGCAGTACCAAGAGACCCAGTACTTC; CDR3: CASSGGQVQYQETQYF
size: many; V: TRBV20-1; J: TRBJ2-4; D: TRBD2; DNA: TGCAGTGCAGCACCTAGCGGGGGTAAAAACATTCAGTACTTC; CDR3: CSAAPSGGKNIQYF
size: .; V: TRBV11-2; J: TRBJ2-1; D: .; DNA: TGTGCCAGCAGCTTTCAGGCGGCAGGGCCGTTCTTC; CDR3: CASSFQAAGPFF
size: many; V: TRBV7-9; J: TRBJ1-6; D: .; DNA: TGTGCCAGCAGCTCCCTTAATTCACCCCTCCACTTT; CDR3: CASSSLNSPLHF
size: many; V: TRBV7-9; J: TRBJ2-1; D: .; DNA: TGTGCCAGCAGCCTATGGACGGGGAAACAGCCACATGAGCAGTTCTTC; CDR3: CASSLWTGKQPHEQFF
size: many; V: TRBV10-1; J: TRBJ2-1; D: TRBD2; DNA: TGCGCCAGCAGTGAGGGGGTAGCGGGAGTACCCAGCTCCTACAATGAGCAGTTCTTC; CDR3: CASSEGVAGVPSSYNEQFF
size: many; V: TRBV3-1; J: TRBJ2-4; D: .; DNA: TGTGCCAGCAGCTCTGGGGGTTCCCGGGTAAACATTCAGTACTTC; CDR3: CASSSGGSRVNIQYF
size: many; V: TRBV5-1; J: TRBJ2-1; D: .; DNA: TGCGCCAGCTATCGACTAGATAACAATGAGCAGTTCTTC; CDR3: CASYRLDNNEQFF
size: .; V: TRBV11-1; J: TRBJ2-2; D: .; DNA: TGTGCCAGCAGCCAGGGGGTGTCGGGGGACCCGAACACCGGGGAGCTGTTTTTT; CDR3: CASSQGVSGDPNTGELFF
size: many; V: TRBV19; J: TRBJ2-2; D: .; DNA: TGTGCCAGTAGTCCTAGAACCTACGGGGAGCTGTTTTTT; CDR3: CASSPRTYGELFF
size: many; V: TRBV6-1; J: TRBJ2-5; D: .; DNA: TGTGCCAGCAGGAAGGAAGAGACCCAGTACTTC; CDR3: CASRKEETQYF
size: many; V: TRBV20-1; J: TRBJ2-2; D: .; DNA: TGCAGTGCTAGACCATCGGGACTCATAAACACCGGGGAGCTGTTTTTT; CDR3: CSARPSGLINTGELFF
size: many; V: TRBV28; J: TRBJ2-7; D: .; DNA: TGTGCCAGCGAAAGATCTGGAGCCTACGAGCAGTACTTC; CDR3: CASERSGAYEQYF
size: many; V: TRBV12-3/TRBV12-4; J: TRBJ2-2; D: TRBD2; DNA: TGTGCCAGCAGTTCCGAGGCGGGGAGACTAGCGGGATCCGGGGAGCTGTTTTTT; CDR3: CASSSEAGRLAGSGELFF
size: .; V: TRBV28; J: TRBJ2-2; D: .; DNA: TGTGCCAGCAGTTTCGACTACACCGGGGAGCTGTTTTTT; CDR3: CASSFDYTGELFF
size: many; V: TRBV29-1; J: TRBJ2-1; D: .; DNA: TGCAGCGTCGCCACCTTGAGCTCCTACAATGAGCAGTTCTTC; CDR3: CSVATLSSYNEQFF
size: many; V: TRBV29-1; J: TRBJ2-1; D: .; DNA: TGCAGCATTCGATCATCGGGAGTTTTAGTGCAGTTCTTC; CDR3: CSIRSSGVLVQFF
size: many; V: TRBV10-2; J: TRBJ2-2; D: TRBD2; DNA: TGCGCCAGCAGAGCCCTAGCGGGAGTGCCCGGGGAGCTGTTTTTT; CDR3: CASRALAGVPGELFF
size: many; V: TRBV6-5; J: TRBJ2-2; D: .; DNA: TGTGCCAGCAGTTACTCGATCTCCAGGACTGGCACCGGGGAGCTGTTTTTT; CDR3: CASSYSISRTGTGELFF
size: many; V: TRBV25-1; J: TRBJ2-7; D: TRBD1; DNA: TGTGCCAGCAGTGACATACTAACAGGGGGGGAGCAGTACTTC; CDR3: CASSDILTGGEQYF
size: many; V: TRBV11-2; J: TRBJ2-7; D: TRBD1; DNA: TGTGCCAGCAGCTTGACAGGGGGCTCGTTCTACGAGCAGTACTTC; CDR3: CASSLTGGSFYEQYF